This T cell receptor (beta chain) was identified during a study of blood T cell repertoires in COVID-19. Whole-study context: Samples taken during acute and convalescent COVID-19 were collected in the United States, Italy and Spain.

This CDR3 has 16 amino acids. Germline V gene lookup returns CDR1 LNHDA and CDR2 SQIVND (reference sequence). V was pared by 2 bases and J by 3 bases, with 17 bases between. Per the authors' pipeline: Amplification with reference gene primers provided the estimates of nucleated cell counts. Here immunoSEQ multiplex PCR was the method, and the copy in TCRdb shows in-frame clones only, minus some. V, J and clone size reflect that table, while D and trimming were determined from the DNA. The sample includes 200,000 to 300,000 clones, 86% of them seen just once. The J gene is TRBJ2-7, the V gene TRBV19; D perhaps matches TRBD1 (6 bases). Source material: peripheral blood. This clonotype originated in a man aged 35 to 55 who had recovered from COVID-19. In nucleotides, the CDR3 is TGTGCCAGTAGTATAACTCGGTCAGGGGATAACTACGAGCAGTACTTC. It translates to CASSITRSGDNYEQYF.